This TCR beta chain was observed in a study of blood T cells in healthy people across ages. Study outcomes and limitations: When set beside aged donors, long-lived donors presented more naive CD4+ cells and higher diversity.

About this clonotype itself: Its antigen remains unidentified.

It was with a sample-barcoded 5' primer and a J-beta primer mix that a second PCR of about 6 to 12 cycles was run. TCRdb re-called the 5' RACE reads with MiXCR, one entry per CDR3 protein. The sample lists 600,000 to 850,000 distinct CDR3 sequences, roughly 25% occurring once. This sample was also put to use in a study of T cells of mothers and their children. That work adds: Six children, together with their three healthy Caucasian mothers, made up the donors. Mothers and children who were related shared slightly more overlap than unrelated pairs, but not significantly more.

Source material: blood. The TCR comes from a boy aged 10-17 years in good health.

For the CDR3, the DNA is TGCGCCAGCAGCCAAGTGGAAGGGGAGGAAAAACTGTTTTTT. Protein sequence: CASSQVEGEEKLFF. This chain connects TRBV4-1 to TRBJ1-4, with D possibly matching TRBD1 (5 bases). The V and J ends lost 1 base and 8 bases respectively, with 11 bases between them. Germline V gene lookup returns CDR1 MGHRA and CDR2 YSYEKL. CDR3 length: 14 residues.